What follows are 29 T cell receptor beta chains derived from one specimen sequenced in a study of T cell responses to AZD1222 COVID-19 vaccine. Profiling relied on immunoSEQ multiplex PCR, and the TCRdb table lists in-frame clones only, not all of them. The sample lists approximately 130,000 clones; under 95% were seen once. This material consisted of peripheral blood, taken on day 0 of AZD1222 vaccination. These receptors originate from an adult in good health.

The sample holds a few counts of this clone. V usage is TRBV12-3 or TRBV12-4 and J usage is TRBJ1-1; TRBD1 might be the D (5 bases). The CDR3 extends over 11 amino acids. V was pared by 8 bases and J by 10 bases, with 14 bases between. The chain's CDR3 is CASRGAVLAFF. CDR3 nucleotides: TGTGCCAGCCGAGGGGCCGTTTTAGCTTTCTTT.

The chain recombines TRBV28 with TRBJ1-1; tentative D call: TRBD1 (5 bases). The CDR3 loop spans 18 amino acids. In germline, CDR1 is MDHEN, CDR2 SYDVKM. V was cut by 2 bases and J by 3 bases, with 22 bases left in between. Written as DNA, the CDR3 is TGTGCCAGCAGTTTACCTTACAGGCGACCTGGGGGGGACACTGAAGCTTTCTTT. Amino acid sequence: CASSLPYRRPGGDTEAFF.

The chain is built from TRBV11-2 and TRBJ2-7; D is perhaps TRBD2 (6 bases). CDR3 length equals 13 residues. Trimming took 5 bases from V and 5 from J, leaving 13 bases between them. Germline CDR1 reads SGHAT; CDR2 reads FQNNGV. CDR3 in DNA: TGTGCCAGCAGCCACGGGGGAGGAGACGAGCAGTACTTC. Translated, it gives CASSHGGGDEQYF. Drawing the rest from reference TRBV11-2 and TRBJ2-7, the complete variable domain is EAGVAQSPRYKIIEKRQSVAFWCNPISGHATLYWYQQILGQGPKLLIQFQNNGVVDDSQLPKDRFSAERLKGVDSTLKIQPAKLEDSAVYLCASSHGGGDEQYFGPGTRLTVT.

The V gene is TRBV27, the J gene TRBJ2-1; 9 nucleotides align to TRBD2. Trimming removed 3 bases from V and 8 bases from J; junction bases left unmatched: 8. The CDR3 runs to 15 residues. In germline, CDR1 is MNHEY, CDR2 SMNVEV (reference sequence). CDR3 nucleotide sequence: TGTGCCAGCAGTTTTTATAGCGGGAGTTGGGATGAGCAGTTCTTC. Protein product: CASSFYSGSWDEQFF.

This clone was seen just once. The rearrangement links TRBV20-1 to TRBJ1-1; a possible D gene is TRBD1 (6 bases). V was clipped by 5 bases and J by 8 bases, with 12 bases between them. Germline V gene sequence: CDR1 DFQATT, CDR2 SNEGSKA (reference sequence). The CDR3 runs 11 residues. This CDR3 reads CSASRRGEAFF. As DNA, the CDR3 is TGCAGTGCTTCCCGAAGGGGGGAAGCTTTCTTT.

V and J are TRBV19 and TRBJ2-7, with TRBD1 matching over 9 bases. With V trimmed by 8 bases and J by 3 bases, 5 bases remained unmatched. The CDR3 totals 13 residues. Germline CDR1 and CDR2: LNHDA and SQIVND (reference sequence). The CDR3 DNA follows: TGTGCCAGTGGGGGGACAGGGATCTACGAGCAGTACTTC. This codes for CASGGTGIYEQYF.

This chain connects TRBV5-5 to TRBJ2-2; D is uncertain. The CDR3 runs to 15 residues. With 0 bases removed from V and 4 bases from J, the gap between germline ends came to 10 bases. Germline CDR1 reads SGHKS; CDR2 reads YYEKEE (reference sequence). The CDR3 DNA sequence: TGTGCCAGCAGCTTGGACTCTAGAGTCACCGGGGAGCTGTTTTTT. It translates to CASSLDSRVTGELFF.

This clone showed up just once. V is TRBV7-3 and J is TRBJ2-2; D is possibly TRBD1 or TRBD2 (6 bases each). Germline V lookup: CDR1 SGHTA, CDR2 FQGTGA. With 6 bases removed from V and 5 bases from J, the gap between germline ends came to 22 bases. The CDR3 consists of 17 residues. The CDR3 sequence is CASSQNCRGPRTGELFF. CDR3 sequence (DNA): TGTGCCAGCAGTCAAAATTGCCGGGGGCCGAGGACCGGGGAGCTGTTTTTT.

The V gene is TRBV6-5, the J gene TRBJ1-5, with 7 positions matching TRBD1. J was trimmed by 5 bases and V by 6 bases; bases with no gene match: 10. There are 15 residues in the CDR3. The germline gives CDR1 MNHEY, CDR2 SVGAGI. The CDR3 spells CASRYERQGHQPQHF. The CDR3 DNA follows: TGTGCCAGCAGGTATGAGAGACAGGGCCATCAGCCCCAGCATTTT.

V gene TRBV12-3 or TRBV12-4 combines with J gene TRBJ1-1; D is undetermined. This CDR3 contains 13 residues. With 5 bases removed from V and 4 bases from J, the gap between germline ends came to 11 bases. For the CDR3, the DNA is TGTGCCAGCAGTCCCTCCGAGGGCACTGAAGCTTTCTTT. Translating gives CASSPSEGTEAFF.

With regard to this clone: The germline gene is not matched at one end of the junction; a read error may be the cause. The chain employs TRBV30 and TRBJ1-1; TRBD1 is a possible D gene (5 bases). Germline-derived CDR1 and CDR2 are GTSNPN and SVGIG (reference sequence). The CDR3 runs 14 residues. CDR3 DNA sequence: TGTGCTTGGAGCCCTCTCAGGGCCAACACTGAAGCTTTCTTT. This translates into CAWSPLRANTEAFF.

This clone showed up just once. The chain has TRBV6-1 and TRBJ2-7; D not certain. This CDR3 is built from 12 residues. V was shortened by 2 bases and J by 7 bases, with 9 bases between the two germline ends. The germline V gene has CDR1 MNHNS and CDR2 SASEGT. The CDR3, as DNA: TGTGCCAGCAGTGAAAGGCAGTGGGAGCAGTACTTC. Protein product: CASSERQWEQYF.

This clone was counted once. The V call is TRBV6-5, the J call TRBJ1-5; perhaps TRBD1 as D (5 bases). This CDR3 has 15 amino acids. Germline CDR1 is MNHEY and CDR2 is SVGAGI. Trimming removed 7 bases at V and 0 bases at J, with 13 bases between. CDR3 nucleotide sequence: TGTGCCAGCATTTTTTGGGGGAGTAGCAATCAGCCCCAGCATTTT. Amino acids: CASIFWGSSNQPQHF.

The chain uses TRBV2 and TRBJ1-1; D not resolved. Germline-derived CDR1 and CDR2 are SNHLY and FYNNEI. V was cut by 6 bases and J by 1 base, with 15 bases left in between. CDR3 length equals 15 residues. DNA for the CDR3: TGTGCCAGCAGATTTGGAGGGCCCCAGAACACTGAAGCTTTCTTT. Translation gives CASRFGGPQNTEAFF.

The CDR3 is CASRRGFPSYEQYF. CDR3 coding DNA: TGTGCCAGCAGAAGGGGGTTCCCTTCCTACGAGCAGTACTTC. The chain uses TRBV27 and TRBJ2-7; D possibly corresponds to TRBD1 (6 bases). Between the trimmed V and J ends, which lost 6 bases and 1 base, there was a span of 13 bases. CDR3 length: 14 amino acids. CDR1 is MNHEY, CDR2 SMNVEV, per germline (reference sequence).

The chain is built from TRBV12-2 and TRBJ2-7; the table assigns TRBD2, which was not confirmed against the DNA. TRBV12-2 corresponds to a pseudogene. This CDR3 region has 16 residues. The chain's CDR3 is CASRLAPSSGPYEQYF. The CDR3 DNA reads TGTGCAAGTCGCTTAGCGCCGTCTAGCGGACCCTACGAGCAGTACTTC.

The table lists this clone with a count of one. The V call is TRBV7-6, the J call TRBJ2-2; D is unresolved. The length of the CDR3 is 12 residues. Looked up from germline, CDR1 is SGHVS and CDR2 is FNYEAQ. V lost 2 bases, J lost 2 bases, and 0 bases lay in between. CDR3 region: CASSLNTGELFF. CDR3 nucleotide sequence: TGTGCCAGCAGCTTAAACACCGGGGAGCTGTTTTTT.

In nucleotides, the CDR3 is TGTGCCAGCAGCGTGGATCGGACATCCGGATGGGAGCTGTTTTTT. Encoded protein: CASSVDRTSGWELFF. This chain uses TRBV6-5 with TRBJ2-2; TRBD1 might be the D (5 bases). The germline V gene encodes CDR1 MNHEY and CDR2 SVGAGI. Between the trimmed V and J ends, which lost 6 bases and 9 bases, there was a span of 20 bases. This CDR3 spans 15 amino acids.

The rearrangement uses TRBV19 and TRBJ1-5; D perhaps matches TRBD1 (5 bases). CDR3 length: 15 residues. Per germline, CDR1 LNHDA and CDR2 SQIVND (reference sequence). With 5 bases removed from V and 3 bases from J, the gap between germline ends came to 14 bases. The CDR3 is CASSLERTINQPQHF. DNA of the CDR3: TGTGCCAGTAGTTTGGAGCGGACAATCAATCAGCCCCAGCATTTT.

The chain uses TRBV28 and TRBJ2-1; D could derive from TRBD1 or TRBD2 (5 bases each). Trimming cost V 3 bases and J 10 bases, with 10 bases left between them. The CDR3 has 12 amino acids. Germline V gene data show CDR1 as MDHEN and CDR2 as SYDVKM. CDR3 loop: CASSLGEEEQFF. Here the CDR3 DNA reads TGTGCCAGCAGTTTGGGGGAAGAAGAGCAGTTCTTC.

This clone was seen only once. V usage is TRBV18 and J usage is TRBJ1-1; TRBD1 is a possible D gene (6 bases). Deletions cut 1 base from V and 0 bases from J, with 6 bases between. Germline-derived CDR1 and CDR2 are KGHSH and LQKENI. The CDR3 is 14 residues long. The CDR3 nucleotides are TGTGCCAGCTCACCACAGGGGGTGAACACTGAAGCTTTCTTT. Protein product: CASSPQGVNTEAFF. Variable domain in full (rest from reference TRBV18 and TRBJ1-1): NAGVMQNPRHLVRRRGQEARLRCSPMKGHSHVYWYRQLPEEGLKFMVYLQKENIIDESGMPKERFSAEFPKEGPSILRIQQVVRGDSAAYFCASSPQGVNTEAFFGQGTRLTVV.

The chain carries TRBV9 and TRBJ1-1, with D possibly TRBD1 on 6 matching bases. CDR1 is SGDLS, CDR2 YYNGEE, per germline. V was trimmed by 3 bases and J by 5 bases, leaving 14 bases between them. This CDR3 comprises 14 residues. The CDR3 sequence is CASSGIKGGTEAFF. The DNA for the CDR3 is TGTGCCAGCAGCGGAATTAAGGGGGGAACTGAAGCTTTCTTT. Together with reference TRBV9 and TRBJ1-1, the CDR3 gives the full variable domain: DSGVTQTPKHLITATGQRVTLRCSPRSGDLSVYWYQQSLDQGLQFLIQYYNGEERAKGNILERFSAQQFPDLHSELNLSSLELGDSALYFCASSGIKGGTEAFFGQGTRLTVV.

This chain links TRBV19 with TRBJ1-4; no definite D call. V was pared by 5 bases and J by 6 bases, with 10 bases between. This CDR3 comprises 13 residues. Germline V CDR1 and CDR2: LNHDA, SQIVND (reference sequence). CDR3 sequence reads: CASSFMTDEKLFF. DNA of the CDR3: TGTGCCAGTAGTTTCATGACCGATGAAAAACTGTTTTTT.

This clone was detected once. V is TRBV19 and J is TRBJ1-2; D gene unclear. The CDR3 has 14 amino acids. V gave up 8 bases and J gave up 8 bases, with 21 bases separating them. CDR1 LNHDA and CDR2 SQIVND come from the germline V gene (reference sequence). The CDR3 bases are TGTGCCAGTCATTCTGTAGGGTACCCGGCAGGCTACACCTTC. It codes for CASHSVGYPAGYTF.

The CDR3: CASSWTGDHQPQHF. The CDR3 coding sequence is TGTGCCAGCAGCTGGACAGGGGATCATCAGCCCCAGCATTTT. V and J are TRBV7-9 and TRBJ1-5, with 9 positions matching TRBD1. Germline CDR1 is SEHNR and CDR2 is FQNEAQ (reference sequence). The CDR3 sequence is 14 residues long. Trimming removed 4 bases from V and 5 bases from J; junction bases left unmatched: 3. Complete variable domain (other parts from reference TRBV7-9 and TRBJ1-5): DTGVSQNPRHKITKRGQNVTFRCDPISEHNRLYWYRQTLGQGPEFLTYFQNEAQLEKSRLLSDRFSAERPKGSFSTLEIQRTEQGDSAMYLCASSWTGDHQPQHFGDGTRLSIL.

This clone was seen many times. CDR3 sequence (DNA): TGTGCCAGCTCACAAATACAGGGGACCAATTCACCCCTCCACTTT. Its protein product is CASSQIQGTNSPLHF. V gene TRBV18 combines with J gene TRBJ1-6; 7 nucleotides agree with TRBD1. The J segment lost 7 bases and the V segment lost 4 bases, leaving 7 bases of the junction unmatched. Germline V gene lookup returns CDR1 KGHSH and CDR2 LQKENI. The length of the CDR3 is 15 residues.

The chain couples TRBV15 to TRBJ1-3, with D perhaps TRBD1 (6 bases). The germline gives CDR1 LNHNV, CDR2 YYDKDF (reference sequence). V was shortened by 1 base and J by 0 bases, with 19 bases between the two germline ends. This CDR3 is built from 19 residues. In nucleotides, the CDR3 is TGTGCCACCAGCAGAGGAAACCAATACAGGGAATCCTCTGGAAACACCATATATTTT. It encodes CATSRGNQYRESSGNTIYF.

The chain joins TRBV5-1 to TRBJ2-7, with 8 positions matching TRBD1. V trimming: 1 base; J trimming: 0 bases; junction bases outside the gene matches: 6. The CDR3 covers 16 residues. Germline-derived CDR1 and CDR2 are SGHRS and YFSETQ. Here the CDR3 reads CASSLNPDRVSYEQYF. DNA for the CDR3: TGCGCCAGCAGCTTGAACCCGGACAGGGTCTCCTACGAGCAGTACTTC.

The chain is built from TRBV18 and TRBJ2-1, with TRBD2 matching over 12 bases. This CDR3 has 16 amino acids. V lost 0 bases and J lost 9; bases outside the gene matches: 6. Germline assignment: CDR1 KGHSH and CDR2 LQKENI. The DNA for the CDR3 is TGTGCCAGCTCACCACCGTCTAGCGGGAGGGCCGTTGAGCAGTTCTTC. It yields the protein CASSPPSSGRAVEQFF.